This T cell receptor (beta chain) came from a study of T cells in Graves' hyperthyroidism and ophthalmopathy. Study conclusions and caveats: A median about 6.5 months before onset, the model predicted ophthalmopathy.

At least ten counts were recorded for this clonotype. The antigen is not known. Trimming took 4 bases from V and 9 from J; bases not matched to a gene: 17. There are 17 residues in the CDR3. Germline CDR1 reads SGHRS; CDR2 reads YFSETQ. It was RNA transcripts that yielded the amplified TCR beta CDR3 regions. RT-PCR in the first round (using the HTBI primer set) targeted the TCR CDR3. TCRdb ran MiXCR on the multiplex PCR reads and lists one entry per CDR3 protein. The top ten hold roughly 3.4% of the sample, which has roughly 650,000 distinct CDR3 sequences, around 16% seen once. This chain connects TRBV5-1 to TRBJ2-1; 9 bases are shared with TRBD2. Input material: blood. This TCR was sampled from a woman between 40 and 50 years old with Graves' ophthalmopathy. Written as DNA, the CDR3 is TGCGCCAGCAGCCTATACTCCACCAGCGGGAGGAGGAGTGAGCAGTTCTTC. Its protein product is CASSLYSTSGRRSEQFF.